The clone carrying this T cell receptor beta chain has a single count. Germline V gene sequence: CDR1 MGHRA, CDR2 YSYEKL. CDR3 length: 16 amino acids. Trimming took off 4 bases at V and 5 bases at J, with 17 bases between the two ends. TCRdb's table, derived via immunoSEQ multiplex PCR, lists solely in-frame clones and lacks some. The sample holds tens of thousands of clones, 89% seen once. The source of the sample is a study of control samples from healthy donors and cancer patients. The receptor was isolated from a woman in her forties or fifties with colorectal cancer. The sequencing sample was made of PBMCs. V and J are TRBV4-1 and TRBJ1-4; no clear D. The CDR3 coding sequence is TGCGCCAGCAGCCGAGAGACCGCCCTGGGGAATGAAAAACTGTTTTTT. Residues: CASSRETALGNEKLFF.